These 23 T cell receptor beta chains originate from one sample sequenced in a study of cytomegalovirus exposure and HLA in healthy donors. PCR used 60 Vbeta primers and 13 Jbeta primers. Some clones are missing from TCRdb's copy, which holds only in-frame ones; the method was immunoSEQ multiplex PCR. The sample has some 56,000 clones, around 83% seen once. The sample consisted of PBMCs. Receptors originate from a human donor in good health.

The DNA for the CDR3 is TGTACCAGCAGCCGGGACAGAGCCGTGTGGGAGACCCAGTACTTC. Translated, it gives CTSSRDRAVWETQYF. The chain is built from TRBV7-2 and TRBJ2-5, with 7 bases identical to TRBD1. Trimming removed 5 bases from V and 5 bases from J; junction bases left unmatched: 11. CDR1 and CDR2 (germline): SGHTA, FQGNSA. The CDR3 consists of 15 residues.

The rearrangement uses TRBV6-1 and TRBJ2-5; TRBD1 matches 10 bases. The end of the DNA fits TRBJ2-7 better, so the J call may be wrong. Germline CDR1 and CDR2: MNHNS and SASEGT. The CDR3 has 14 residues. CDR3 protein: CASRGTGVSYEQYF. The CDR3 bases are TGTGCCAGCAGAGGGACAGGGGTTTCCTACGAGCAGTACTTC.

The chain combines TRBV12-5 with TRBJ2-7, with 7 bases identical to TRBD1. The V and J ends lost 6 bases and 4 bases, in that order; junction bases with no gene match: 9. This CDR3 contains 14 residues. Germline values: CDR1 LGHNT, CDR2 FRNRAP. The CDR3 is CASGVPGTAYEQYF. CDR3 sequence (DNA): TGTGCTAGTGGGGTGCCCGGGACAGCTTACGAGCAGTACTTC.

V usage is TRBV14 and J usage is TRBJ2-5; D not certain. Trimming removed 2 bases from V and 1 base from J, with 8 bases in between. CDR1 is SGHDN and CDR2 is FVKESK in the germline V gene. The CDR3 length is 14 residues. The CDR3 protein is CASSQFSIQETQYF. CDR3 nucleotides: TGTGCCAGCAGCCAATTTTCCATCCAAGAGACCCAGTACTTC.

The V call is TRBV19, the J call TRBJ2-1; 9 nucleotides agree with TRBD2. This CDR3 spans 14 amino acids. Germline V gene lookup returns CDR1 LNHDA and CDR2 SQIVND (reference sequence). After removal of 5 bases from V and 7 bases from J, the junction contained 6 bases not matched to a gene. The CDR3 DNA sequence: TGTGCCAGTAGTCTAGCGGGGTACTCAAATGAGCAGTTCTTC. It specifies CASSLAGYSNEQFF.

The gene calls are TRBV4-2 and TRBJ1-4, with D possibly matching TRBD1 (6 bases). Germline values: CDR1 LGHNA, CDR2 YNFKEQ. The V gene lost 4 bases and the J gene lost 3 bases, with 15 bases spanning the gap. This CDR3 spans 16 amino acids. The CDR3 DNA reads TGTGCCAGCAGCCCATCTGACGGGACACCTAATGAAAAACTGTTTTTT. Amino acid sequence: CASSPSDGTPNEKLFF.

This clone was seen just once. The chain employs TRBV18 and TRBJ2-7; maybe TRBD2 (5 bases). CDR3 length: 14 residues. Germline CDR1 reads KGHSH; CDR2 reads LQKENI. V lost 3 bases, J lost 3 bases, and 12 bases lay in between. The CDR3 spells CASSPPGLNYEQYF. As DNA, the CDR3 is TGTGCCAGCTCACCGCCAGGACTGAACTACGAGCAGTACTTC.

The V gene is TRBV7-2, the J gene TRBJ1-3; tentatively, D is TRBD1 (5 bases). This CDR3 comprises 15 residues. The V end lost 1 base, the J end lost 1 base, and 8 bases lay between the germline ends. Germline-derived CDR1 and CDR2 are SGHTA and FQGNSA. CDR3: CASSLGGGSGNTIYF. As DNA, the CDR3 is TGTGCCAGCAGCTTAGGGGGGGGGTCTGGAAACACCATATATTTT.

The CDR3 bases are TGTGCCAGCAGCGCGGGGTCCGATAGCAATCAGCCCCAGCATTTT. This encodes CASSAGSDSNQPQHF. The chain combines TRBV2 with TRBJ1-5; D remains unclear. V lost 6 bases, J lost 0 bases, and 12 bases lay in between. The germline CDR1 and CDR2 sequences are SNHLY and FYNNEI. CDR3 size: 15 residues.

The CDR3: CASSVRGGGSYNEQFF. The DNA for the CDR3 is TGTGCCAGCAGCGTCCGCGGGGGGGGTTCCTACAATGAGCAGTTCTTC. The chain combines TRBV9 with TRBJ2-1, with 9 bases fitting TRBD2. The germline CDR1 and CDR2 sequences are SGDLS and YYNGEE. The CDR3 loop spans 16 amino acids. J was trimmed by 1 base and V by 2 bases; bases with no gene match: 4.

J is TRBJ1-4 and V is TRBV7-9; TRBD1 matches 7 bases. Per the germline V gene, CDR1 is SEHNR and CDR2 is FQNEAQ (reference sequence). After removal of 4 bases from V and 2 bases from J, the junction contained 4 bases not matched to a gene. The CDR3 totals 15 residues. CDR3 DNA: TGTGCCAGCAGCTCAACAGGGGTTACTAATGAAAAACTGTTTTTT. Amino acid sequence: CASSSTGVTNEKLFF.

The chain carries TRBV6-1 and TRBJ2-3, with 11 nucleotides matching TRBD2. CDR3 length equals 15 residues. In germline, CDR1 is MNHNS, CDR2 SASEGT. Trimming took 2 bases from V and 6 from J; bases not matched to a gene: 4. DNA for the CDR3: TGTGCCAGCAGTGAACTAGCGGGAGGAGGGGATACGCAGTATTTT. Translation gives CASSELAGGGDTQYF.

A single count supports this clone. The chain carries TRBV5-5 and TRBJ2-3, with D possibly TRBD1 on 6 matching bases. CDR1 and CDR2 (germline): SGHKS, YYEKEE (reference sequence). The CDR3 has 14 amino acids. V lost 2 bases and J 1 base, leaving 8 bases between the germline ends. As DNA, the CDR3 is TGTGCCAGCAGCTTAGAGGGGGGCACAGATACGCAGTATTTT. Its translation is CASSLEGGTDTQYF.

The chain combines TRBV5-3 with TRBJ1-1; possible D gene TRBD1, 5 bases. TRBV5-3 is treated as an ORF (open reading frame) with a function not yet certain. The V end lost 5 bases, the J end lost 6 bases, and 17 bases lay between the germline ends. CDR3 size: 14 residues. CDR3 region: CARRPLRRVSEAFF. The CDR3, as DNA: TGTGCCAGAAGGCCACTCCGCAGGGTCTCTGAAGCTTTCTTT.

This chain connects TRBV7-8 to TRBJ1-2; a possible D gene is TRBD1 (5 bases). CDR3 length: 17 residues. Germline V CDR1 and CDR2: SGHVS, FQNEAQ. Trimming left V 2 bases short and J 4 bases short, with 20 bases between. The CDR3 spells CASSLLRTEGLGYGYTF. The CDR3 bases are TGTGCCAGCAGCTTACTCAGGACGGAGGGGCTGGGCTATGGCTACACCTTC.

This clone occurred a few times. V usage is TRBV29-1 and J usage is TRBJ2-1; D remains unclear. Trimming removed 3 bases from V and 1 base from J, with 4 bases in between. CDR1 is SQVTM and CDR2 is ANQGSEA in the germline V gene. The CDR3 has 12 amino acids. Written as DNA, the CDR3 is TGCAGCGTTGAGCGATCCTACAATGAGCAGTTCTTC. Its translation: CSVERSYNEQFF.

This chain joins TRBV7-9 and TRBJ2-7; D unresolved. Trimming removed 2 bases from V and 6 bases from J, with 5 bases in between. Germline-derived CDR1 and CDR2 are SEHNR and FQNEAQ (reference sequence). The CDR3 covers 11 residues. The CDR3 is CASSLRVEQYF. CDR3 nucleotide sequence: TGTGCCAGCAGCTTACGAGTCGAGCAGTACTTC.

V gene TRBV5-6 combines with J gene TRBJ2-7; the D gene is possibly TRBD1 (5 bases). The CDR3 consists of 15 residues. The germline V gene has CDR1 SGHDT and CDR2 YYEEEE. V was shortened by 4 bases and J by 0 bases, with 14 bases between the two germline ends. CDR3: CASSRNRFFSYEQYF. The CDR3 DNA sequence: TGTGCCAGCAGCCGGAACAGGTTCTTCTCCTACGAGCAGTACTTC.

The CDR3 is CASSLVPSGRARSYNEQFF. The CDR3 DNA reads as TGCGCCAGCAGCTTGGTTCCTAGCGGGAGGGCGAGGTCCTACAATGAGCAGTTCTTC. The chain has TRBV5-1 and TRBJ2-1; 12 bases line up with TRBD2. The germline V gene has CDR1 SGHRS and CDR2 YFSETQ. The length of the CDR3 is 19 residues. The V segment lost 0 bases and the J segment 1 base; nucleotides outside the gene matches: 8.

V gene TRBV6-5 combines with J gene TRBJ1-3; D might be TRBD1 (6 bases). The CDR3 extends over 15 amino acids. V dropped 7 bases and J dropped 0 bases, with 13 bases sitting between them. Germline V CDR1 and CDR2: MNHEY, SVGAGI. This CDR3 reads CASTRGGDSGNTIYF. The CDR3 DNA reads TGTGCCAGCACACGAGGGGGGGACTCTGGAAACACCATATATTTT.

The chain is built from TRBV29-1 and TRBJ2-5; TRBD1 matches 11 bases. The CDR3 spans 14 residues. V shed 7 bases and J 5 bases; nucleotides not matched to a gene: 9. Per germline, CDR1 SQVTM and CDR2 ANQGSEA. The CDR3 loop is CSAGTGGDGETQYF. The CDR3 bases are TGCAGCGCCGGGACAGGGGGGGACGGGGAGACCCAGTACTTC. Full variable domain (missing parts from reference TRBV29-1 and TRBJ2-5): SAVISQKPSRDICQRGTSLTIQCQVDSQVTMMFWYRQQPGQSLTLIATANQGSEATYESGFVIDKFPISRPNLTFSTLTVSNMSPEDSSIYLCSAGTGGDGETQYFGPGTRLLVL.

This clone occurred a few times. This rearrangement joins TRBV2 to TRBJ2-5; 8 bases agree with TRBD2. Trimming cost V 0 bases and J 2 bases; bases outside gene matches: 8. Germline lookup yields CDR1 SNHLY and CDR2 FYNNEI. The CDR3 has 17 residues. CDR3 loop: CASSEALQRGTQETQYF. CDR3 bases: TGTGCCAGCAGTGAAGCGTTACAGCGGGGGACTCAAGAGACCCAGTACTTC.

To note about this clone: At one end, the junction sequence differs from germline, possibly due to a read error. This sequence joins TRBV7-9 and TRBJ2-1, with 12 bases lining up with TRBD1. The CDR3 has 18 amino acids. CDR1 is SEHNR, CDR2 FQNEAQ, per germline (reference sequence). The CDR3, as DNA: TGTTCCAGCAGCTCCCTTTATACCGGGACAGGGGGCGGGAATGAGCAGTTCTTC. Encoded protein: CSSSSLYTGTGGGNEQFF.